The 7 T cell receptor beta chains in this list originate from one sample, sequenced in a study of blood T cell repertoires in COVID-19 (TCRdb year 2020). Receptor amplification or capture employed the immunoSEQ multiplex PCR assay. Entries here come from immuneACCESS through TCRdb and include only in-frame sequences with V and J called. Some clones fail to appear in such tables; in the studies checked, an unresolved V gene covers under half of the shortfall, and the cause of the remainder is unknown. This sample holds roughly 320,000 clones; approximately 86% were observed only once. The biggest ten clones account for about 1.2% of the sample. Sequencing used peripheral blood. These receptors were obtained from a man in his 70s with acute or convalescent COVID-19.

The genes are TRBV10-3 and TRBJ1-2; TRBD1 aligns across 9 bases. CDR3 length: 12 residues. V shed 6 bases, J shed 6 bases, and the junction held 2 bases outside the gene matches. CDR1 and CDR2 (germline): ENHRY, SYGVKD. The CDR3 bases are TGTGCCATCAGGGGACAGGGTAATGGCTACACCTTC. This gives the protein CAIRGQGNGYTF.

The chain employs TRBV5-1 and TRBJ1-4; no definite D call. CDR1 is SGHRS, CDR2 YFSETQ, per germline. There are 15 residues in the CDR3. Between the trimmed V and J ends, which lost 0 bases and 3 bases, there was a span of 9 bases. CDR3 sequence reads: CASSLVGRPNEKLFF. Here the CDR3 DNA reads TGCGCCAGCAGCTTGGTGGGGAGACCTAATGAAAAACTGTTTTTT.

The chain combines TRBV2 with TRBJ1-1, with TRBD1 as a possible D gene (6 bases). The CDR3 contains 13 residues. Germline CDR1 reads SNHLY; CDR2 reads FYNNEI. V shed 6 bases and J shed 1 base, with 9 bases lying between them. The CDR3 DNA is TGTGCCAGCAGCTTACAGGGGAACACTGAAGCTTTCTTT. Protein sequence: CASSLQGNTEAFF. Full variable domain (outside the CDR3, taken from reference TRBV2 and TRBJ1-1): EPEVTQTPSHQVTQMGQEVILRCVPISNHLYFYWYRQILGQKVEFLVSFYNNEISEKSEIFDDQFSVERPDGSNFTLKIRSTKLEDSAMYFCASSLQGNTEAFFGQGTRLTVV.

The V gene is TRBV2, the J gene TRBJ2-5; no definite D call. There are 12 residues in the CDR3. Germline CDR1 SNHLY, CDR2 FYNNEI. With 6 bases removed from V and 2 bases from J, the gap between germline ends came to 7 bases. The CDR3 reads CASRAMQETQYF. DNA for the CDR3: TGTGCCAGCAGAGCGATGCAAGAGACCCAGTACTTC.

In this sample, this clone turned up once. The chain links TRBV5-6 to TRBJ2-3; 7 positions agree with TRBD1. CDR3 length: 16 residues. Germline CDR1 reads SGHDT; CDR2 reads YYEEEE. V was clipped by 0 bases and J by 3 bases; unmatched bases: 7. As DNA, the CDR3 is TGTGCCAGCAGCTTGGCGACAGGGATGATGACAGATACGCAGTATTTT. It is translated as CASSLATGMMTDTQYF.

The chain employs TRBV28 and TRBJ2-7; 8 bases are shared with TRBD2. With 4 bases clipped from V and 3 bases from J, the junction kept 8 bases outside the gene matches. CDR3 size: 15 residues. Germline CDR1 and CDR2: MDHEN and SYDVKM. CDR3 nucleotides: TGTGCCAGCAGTTCGGGGGGGCCGGCCCTCTACGAGCAGTACTTC. This translates into CASSSGGPALYEQYF.

This sequence joins TRBV12-3 or TRBV12-4 and TRBJ1-2, with D hard to call. V shed 3 bases and J shed 3 bases, with 8 bases lying between them. The CDR3 contains 13 residues. The CDR3 protein is CASSFSGYYGYTF. The CDR3 DNA reads as TGTGCCAGCAGTTTTTCGGGATACTATGGCTACACCTTC.